A selection of T cell receptor beta chains follows, all from one sample in a study of Ad26.COV2.S vaccination and SARS-CoV-2 variants. The data were produced by immunoSEQ multiplex PCR, yet TCRdb's version contains in-frame clones alone and is incomplete. This repertoire shows approximately 460,000 clones, approximately 90% found once; its top ten account for about 1.5%. Sequences were derived from peripheral blood, sampled in a trial of Ad26.COV2.S vaccine versus placebo. These receptors all stem from a person aged 18 to 65 who received the Ad26.COV2.S COVID-19 vaccine or a placebo. Both conserved end residues are part of each CDR3. Each record gives: J gene, V gene, CDR3 protein.

J gene: TRBJ2-1
V gene: TRBV29-1
CDR3 protein: CSSTGKSYNEQFF

J gene: TRBJ2-3
V gene: TRBV4-2
CDR3 protein: CASSQEIGDSWTDTQYF

J gene: TRBJ2-1
V gene: TRBV7-9
CDR3 protein: CASLGQGDNEQFF

J gene: TRBJ2-1
V gene: TRBV6-5
CDR3 protein: CASSYSLGVHEQFF

J gene: TRBJ1-1
V gene: TRBV11-3
CDR3 protein: CASSLGATTEAFF

J gene: TRBJ1-2
V gene: TRBV2
CDR3 protein: CASSVEGNYGYTF

J gene: TRBJ2-1
V gene: TRBV4-1
CDR3 protein: CASSQPQGGTSGSVEQFF

J gene: TRBJ1-5
V gene: TRBV24-1
CDR3 protein: CATSGTGSNQPQHF

J gene: TRBJ1-2
V gene: TRBV30
CDR3 protein: CAWSNRLTDNYGYTF

J gene: TRBJ2-3
V gene: TRBV24-1
CDR3 protein: CATSDTGQTDTQYF

J gene: TRBJ2-2
V gene: TRBV19
CDR3 protein: CASSLFAGANTGELFF

J gene: TRBJ2-1
V gene: TRBV19
CDR3 protein: CASSLSNPNNEQFF

J gene: TRBJ2-7
V gene: TRBV5-8
CDR3 protein: CASSLAEQYF

J gene: TRBJ2-3
V gene: TRBV4-3
CDR3 protein: CASSQRGPDGDTQYF

J gene: TRBJ2-5
V gene: TRBV10-2
CDR3 protein: CASSDRDRSLSYQETQYF

J gene: TRBJ1-4
V gene: TRBV7-6
CDR3 protein: CASSFSGATNEKLFF

J gene: TRBJ2-3
V gene: TRBV29-1
CDR3 protein: CSVATGTYTDTQYF

J gene: TRBJ1-5
V gene: TRBV6-5
CDR3 protein: CASSFRTVLNNQPQHF

J gene: TRBJ1-1
V gene: TRBV15
CDR3 protein: CATSLGTGPLEAFF

J gene: TRBJ2-1
V gene: TRBV3-1/TRBV3-2
CDR3 protein: CASSQVKGFEQFF

J gene: TRBJ1-2
V gene: TRBV6-1
CDR3 protein: CASSEYWVRGYTF

J gene: TRBJ2-1
V gene: TRBV13
CDR3 protein: CASSWGKSGGDNEQFF

J gene: TRBJ1-6
V gene: TRBV27
CDR3 protein: CASSLGAGRQNSPLHF

J gene: TRBJ2-3
V gene: TRBV27
CDR3 protein: CASSFERDSTDTQYF

J gene: TRBJ1-5
V gene: TRBV2
CDR3 protein: CASKGGGQPQHF

J gene: TRBJ1-1
V gene: TRBV5-4
CDR3 protein: CASSYRGAVTEAFF

J gene: TRBJ2-3
V gene: TRBV3-1/TRBV3-2
CDR3 protein: CASSQVTGRTSTDTQYF

J gene: TRBJ2-7
V gene: TRBV30
CDR3 protein: CAWSSGYEQYF

J gene: TRBJ1-5
V gene: TRBV19
CDR3 protein: CASSALPGSWPHF

J gene: TRBJ1-2
V gene: TRBV19
CDR3 protein: CASSIAPQGQSYGYTF

J gene: TRBJ1-4
V gene: TRBV12-3/TRBV12-4
CDR3 protein: CASSFSQNEKLFF

J gene: TRBJ2-1
V gene: TRBV18
CDR3 protein: CASSLGEGPYNEQFF

J gene: TRBJ2-2
V gene: TRBV10-1
CDR3 protein: CASSESLRWDSLLANTGELFF

J gene: TRBJ1-5
V gene: TRBV9
CDR3 protein: CASSVAGGEQPQHF

J gene: TRBJ1-3
V gene: TRBV11-2
CDR3 protein: CASSPRDRSTGNTIYF

J gene: TRBJ2-3
V gene: TRBV4-1
CDR3 protein: CASSQGRVSSTDTQYF

J gene: TRBJ2-1
V gene: TRBV16
CDR3 protein: CASSQYDSGGEQFF

J gene: TRBJ2-1
V gene: TRBV19
CDR3 protein: CASSSIAGGLDEQFF

J gene: TRBJ1-2
V gene: TRBV3-1/TRBV3-2
CDR3 protein: CASSQEGGSDGYTF

J gene: TRBJ1-5
V gene: TRBV19
CDR3 protein: CAAGRGGNSNQPQHF

J gene: TRBJ2-1
V gene: TRBV3-1/TRBV3-2
CDR3 protein: CASSQGVSGNNEQFF

J gene: TRBJ1-5
V gene: TRBV4-2
CDR3 protein: CASSQDQKVNQPQHF

J gene: TRBJ2-3
V gene: TRBV6-2/TRBV6-3
CDR3 protein: CASRPWRGSTDTQYF

J gene: TRBJ2-3
V gene: TRBV11-1
CDR3 protein: CASGTSGTLSTDTQYF

J gene: TRBJ1-1
V gene: TRBV7-8
CDR3 protein: CASSLQGKTEAFF

J gene: TRBJ2-1
V gene: TRBV6-6
CDR3 protein: CASQADSASGENEQFF

J gene: TRBJ2-7
V gene: TRBV10-2
CDR3 protein: CASGFSVLLAGDSEQYF